This T cell receptor (beta chain) originates from a study of T cell responses to AZD1222 COVID-19 vaccine (TCRdb year 2021). About the full investigation: AZD1222 recipients whose second dose came at about 4 weeks and those whose second dose came at about 12 weeks were combined into one group, since spike-specific TCR depth and breadth did not differ between the two schedules. Trial participants were enrolled by age into 18-55, 56-69 and 70-plus year subgroups, with about 150, 27 and 61 TCR-sequenced participants respectively. TCR sequencing was performed for fewer than 250 trial participants, of whom some 200 were given two doses of AZD1222 and some 26 were given two doses of MenACWY control vaccine. Results and caveats for the whole study, not just this receptor: The vaccine-associated CD4 TCRs covered the entire spike protein, and the dominant responses fell in regions 160-218 and 743-854. The 56-69-year group was small, and its depth increase did not reach significance, likely because of low power. Nearly half of unique spike-specific TCRs reportedly recognized epitopes outside regions mutated in the B.1.351 and B.1.1.7 variants. Most participants were white British and females outnumbered males, and the authors suggested that clonal diversity may have been underestimated. After two AZD1222 doses, spike-specific TCR breadth and depth were significantly higher than at day 0 and than in MenACWY recipients. Because no samples from the day 14 peak response were available, repertoires could be characterized only after the peak T cell response. Conclusions about previously exposed vaccinees are limited because only 6 or 7 AZD1222 recipients were SARS-CoV-2 seropositive at baseline.

Via the germline V gene (reference sequence), CDR1 is LNHDA and CDR2 SQIVND. V is pruned by 4 bases and J by 1 base, leaving 6 bases of the junction without a gene match. The CDR3 starts with the cysteine, ends with the phenylalanine, and has 15 residues. The CDR3 DNA has 45 bases and is translated from base 1. Comment on this clone: Its cognate antigen has yet to be identified. Base qualities are not provided; no much larger clone lies one nucleotide away.

The CDR3 regions of human TCRbeta chains were analyzed by immunosequencing. Concerning the study's data processing: TCRs in the repertoires were matched against a reference library of SARS-CoV-2-specific TCRs that had been generated with the MIRA antigen-specificity platform. Breadth was defined as the fraction of unique TCRs that were SARS-CoV-2-associated, and depth was defined as the fraction of total T cells that were SARS-CoV-2-associated. Using the MIRA data, each spike-specific TCR was mapped to the spike region that the TCR reacts to and placed in a CD4 or CD8 class. Log10-transformed breadth and depth values were compared by one-way ANOVA with Sidak's multiple comparisons tests. TCRdb provides this immuneACCESS table in a form limited to in-frame rearrangements. Some clones are lacking; in checked studies, under half of them reflect an unresolved V gene, and why the rest are absent is not known. The V and J calls and clone size are taken from that table; D and trimming were inferred from the DNA. In all, the sample holds tens of thousands of clones, and around nine tenths of those were seen once. The ten largest make up around 4.9% of the sample.

The sample's time point label, decoded: baseline before first vaccination. The vaccinee samples were drawn from two UK trials, COV001 and COV002, one of which was a single-blind randomized controlled phase 2/3 trial testing AZD1222 (ChAdOx1 nCoV-19) in healthy adults. Trial participant PBMC samples were collected at day 0 and day 28 after the second dose for TCRbeta chain sequencing. The receptor comes from an adult in good health. Sequenced material: peripheral blood, taken on day 0 of AZD1222 vaccination. The receptor chain draws on TRBV19 and TRBJ2-7, and 8 junctional nucleotides match TRBD1. At the DNA level, the sequence is TGTGCCAGTAGTACCTGGACAGGGTCGTCCTACGAGCAGTACTTC. Its protein reads: CASSTWTGSSYEQYF.